This T cell receptor beta chain was observed in a study of EBV T-cell therapy then PD-1 blockade in nasopharyngeal carcinoma (dated by TCRdb to the early 2020s). The Qiagen DNeasy Kit was used to extract genomic DNA from the sorted cells. The immunoSEQ platform was used for deep sequencing of the TCR beta chain. The paper's data handling went like this. Repertoire data analysis was performed with the immunoSEQ Analyzer software. TCRdb took over this immuneACCESS table, retaining in-frame rearrangements with V and J assigned. Such tables are incomplete; in checked studies, under half of the missing clones stem from an unresolved V gene, and the remainder is unexplained. D and trimming come from the DNA, and the V and J calls and clone size come from that table. This sample has approximately 22,000 clones in its table, and roughly 80% of those were observed once. Roughly a third of the sample rests with the top ten.

Compared with germline, V lacks 4 bases and J lacks 1 base; bases without a gene match: 6. The CDR3 has 16 amino acids, counting the end cysteine and phenylalanine. Only the CDR3 DNA is retained, 48 bases long and in frame from the first base. The germline V gene (reference sequence) supplies CDR1 SEHNR and CDR2 FQNEAQ. About this clone: This receptor's antigen is unknown. Base-call qualities are not available, and no considerably larger clone is one nucleotide away.

This specimen's time point label, per the study, means: 266 days after commencement of treatment, after nivolumab therapy. The treatment or condition label, read with the paper, signifies: AdE1-LMPpoly-expanded autologous EBV-specific T-cell therapy followed by anti-PD-1 nivolumab. This chain joins TRBV7-9 to TRBJ1-5, with 8 middle bases fitting TRBD1. This sample comprised CD8+ T cells from blood, obtained at roughly day 270 from a patient whose treatment included autologous EBV-specific T cells and nivolumab. The source is a man between 35 and 55 years old with nasopharyngeal carcinoma. The nucleotide sequence is given as TGTGCCAGCAGCTCGGTGACAGGGGTGAGCAATCAGCCCCAGCATTTT. It specifies CASSSVTGVSNQPQHF. Joined to the reference TRBV7-9 and TRBJ1-5 proteins, this CDR3 gives the full variable domain: DTGVSQNPRHKITKRGQNVTFRCDPISEHNRLYWYRQTLGQGPEFLTYFQNEAQLEKSRLLSDRFSAERPKGSFSTLEIQRTEQGDSAMYLCASSSVTGVSNQPQHFGDGTRLSIL.